These 28 T cell receptor beta chains share one sample of origin, sequenced in a study of cytomegalovirus exposure and HLA in healthy donors. Sequenced by immunoSEQ multiplex PCR; TCRdb stores in-frame clones only, minus some. The sample holds 130,000 to 150,000 clones, approximately 86% seen once. The sequenced sample consisted of PBMCs. Receptors originate from a man aged 18 to 29 in good health and CMV-seropositive.

V is TRBV6-1 and J is TRBJ1-5; perhaps TRBD1 as D (5 bases). V was clipped by 6 bases and J by 4 bases, with 16 bases between them. The CDR3 loop spans 15 amino acids. Germline assignment: CDR1 MNHNS and CDR2 SASEGT. CDR3 in amino acids: CASRSQGSLNQPQHF. In DNA, the CDR3 is TGTGCCAGCAGGTCCCAGGGAAGCCTTAATCAGCCCCAGCATTTT.

This chain links TRBV5-1 with TRBJ2-1; 8 nucleotides align to TRBD2. The germline CDR1 and CDR2 sequences are SGHRS and YFSETQ. The CDR3 is made up of 18 amino acids. Losses at the gene ends were 4 bases for V and 7 bases for J; bases not matched to a gene: 19. The DNA for the CDR3 is TGCGCCAGCAGCCCTCAAGGGACCGGGGGGGCCAAATGGAATGAGCAGTTCTTC. Its protein is CASSPQGTGGAKWNEQFF.

This clone was picked up one time. The chain couples TRBV18 to TRBJ2-4; the match to TRBD1 covers 7 bases. With 6 bases clipped from V and 8 bases from J, the junction kept 13 bases outside the gene matches. In germline, CDR1 is KGHSH, CDR2 LQKENI. The CDR3 is 15 residues long. CDR3 protein: CASSAYRGKGYIQYF. The CDR3 DNA is TGTGCCAGCTCGGCATACAGGGGAAAAGGATACATTCAGTACTTC.

The CDR3 sequence is CASSLGTGLEAFF. The CDR3 DNA follows: TGTGCCAGCAGTTTGGGGACAGGGCTTGAAGCTTTCTTT. The rearrangement links TRBV28 to TRBJ1-1; 9 nucleotides agree with TRBD1. The junction had 3 bases not matched to a gene; V was cut back by 3 bases and J by 7 bases. This CDR3 has 13 amino acids. Per the germline V gene, CDR1 is MDHEN and CDR2 is SYDVKM.

The V gene is TRBV4-2, the J gene TRBJ2-5; tentatively, D is TRBD1 (6 bases). The CDR3 length is 15 residues. V gave up 1 base and J gave up 3 bases, with 12 bases separating them. Germline CDR1 is LGHNA and CDR2 is YNFKEQ. The CDR3 DNA reads TGTGCCAGCAGCCAAGTCCAGGACAGAGAAGAGACCCAGTACTTC. This encodes CASSQVQDREETQYF.

The V and J genes are TRBV27 and TRBJ2-2; the match to TRBD2 covers 9 bases. Unmatched junction bases numbered 11, after V lost 4 bases and J lost 2 bases. There are 18 residues in the CDR3. Per germline, CDR1 MNHEY and CDR2 SMNVEV (reference sequence). The CDR3 DNA follows: TGTGCCAGCAGTTGGTGGGGTAGCGGGAGATCTAACACCGGGGAGCTGTTTTTT. Translated: CASSWWGSGRSNTGELFF.

The chain combines TRBV5-1 with TRBJ2-3, with D possibly matching TRBD1 (5 bases). The CDR3 has 12 residues. In germline, CDR1 is SGHRS, CDR2 YFSETQ. V lost 4 bases and J lost 7, with 10 bases in between. The CDR3 DNA sequence: TGCGCCAGCAGCCCAAGGGGAAATACGCAGTATTTT. It translates to CASSPRGNTQYF.

The chain couples TRBV18 to TRBJ2-1; D gene unclear. Germline values: CDR1 KGHSH, CDR2 LQKENI. The CDR3 runs 11 residues. Trimming shortened V by 1 base and J by 10 bases, and 5 bases separated the two germline ends. CDR3: CASSPRSEQFF. In nucleotides, the CDR3 is TGTGCCAGCTCACCACGGAGCGAGCAGTTCTTC.

The chain employs TRBV9 and TRBJ1-5, with D possibly matching TRBD1 (6 bases). Germline-derived CDR1 and CDR2 are SGDLS and YYNGEE. Trimming removed 4 bases at V and 2 bases at J, with 13 bases between. This CDR3 spans 15 amino acids. CDR3 protein: CASSPGGAGNQPQHF. DNA of the CDR3: TGTGCCAGCAGCCCTGGGGGGGCGGGCAATCAGCCCCAGCATTTT.

V usage is TRBV7-9 and J usage is TRBJ1-1; 7 bases map to TRBD1. This CDR3 has 14 residues. V was clipped by 2 bases and J by 7 bases; unmatched bases: 7. Germline loops: CDR1 SEHNR, CDR2 FQNEAQ (reference sequence). This chain's CDR3 is CASSLRQGPSEAFF. In DNA form, the CDR3 reads TGTGCCAGCAGCTTAAGACAGGGCCCTAGTGAAGCTTTCTTT. The full variable domain, rest sourced from reference TRBV7-9 and TRBJ1-1, is DTGVSQNPRHKITKRGQNVTFRCDPISEHNRLYWYRQTLGQGPEFLTYFQNEAQLEKSRLLSDRFSAERPKGSFSTLEIQRTEQGDSAMYLCASSLRQGPSEAFFGQGTRLTVV.

In its sample, this clone ranks as medium-sized. The chain uses TRBV10-3 and TRBJ2-5; D might be TRBD2 (6 bases). The CDR3 length is 14 residues. Looked up from germline, CDR1 is ENHRY and CDR2 is SYGVKD. V dropped 0 bases and J dropped 5 bases, with 10 bases sitting between them. CDR3 sequence (DNA): TGTGCCATCAGTGAGTCCCAGGCGGGGGAGACCCAGTACTTC. It specifies CAISESQAGETQYF.

The chain joins TRBV7-8 to TRBJ1-5, with D possibly being TRBD1 (6 bases). Germline CDR1 SGHVS, CDR2 FQNEAQ. Trimming took off 6 bases at V and 2 bases at J, with 17 bases between the two ends. The CDR3 is 16 amino acids. CDR3 protein: CASSEQGISGNQPQHF. The CDR3, as DNA: TGTGCCAGCAGTGAACAGGGAATAAGCGGCAATCAGCCCCAGCATTTT.

This clone has only a few counts. The rearrangement uses TRBV19 and TRBJ2-3; D perhaps matches TRBD1 (6 bases). The CDR3 is made up of 14 amino acids. Looked up from germline, CDR1 is LNHDA and CDR2 is SQIVND (reference sequence). The V end was cut by 7 bases, the J end by 2 bases, with 13 bases between. CDR3 region: CASNTGFPTDTQYF. CDR3 nucleotides: TGTGCCAGTAATACAGGGTTTCCCACAGATACGCAGTATTTT.

The chain links TRBV4-2 to TRBJ2-1; TRBD2 matches 9 bases. The CDR3 sequence is 18 residues long. V was pared by 3 bases and J by 8 bases, with 17 bases of the junction left unmatched. Germline V gene sequence: CDR1 LGHNA, CDR2 YNFKEQ. The CDR3 here is CASSHPGEREVFLDEQFF. DNA of the CDR3: TGTGCCAGCAGCCACCCCGGGGAGCGGGAGGTTTTTTTGGATGAGCAGTTCTTC.

The chain recombines TRBV30 with TRBJ2-7; 11 positions match TRBD2. The J call may be in error: the DNA end matches TRBJ2-1 better. Germline V gives CDR1 GTSNPN, CDR2 SVGIG (reference sequence). The CDR3 is made up of 15 amino acids. The CDR3 nucleotides are TGTGCCTGGAGGGCTAGCGGGGGGCCCTTTGGTGAGCAGTTCTTC. Translating it yields CAWRASGGPFGEQFF.

This chain links TRBV6-1 with TRBJ2-1, with D perhaps TRBD2 (6 bases). Trimming removed 10 bases at V and 4 bases at J, with 14 bases between. The germline CDR1 and CDR2 sequences are MNHNS and SASEGT. CDR3 size: 13 residues. CDR3 region: CATYSGSYNEQFF. The CDR3 bases are TGTGCCACCTATAGCGGTTCTTACAATGAGCAGTTCTTC.

Only one count was recorded for this clone. J is TRBJ1-2 and V is TRBV19; tentatively, D is TRBD1 (6 bases). The CDR3 spans 14 residues. The V end was cut by 5 bases, the J end by 4 bases, with 14 bases between. Germline-derived CDR1 and CDR2 are LNHDA and SQIVND (reference sequence). The CDR3 sequence is CASSPGTGLYGYTF. CDR3 DNA sequence: TGTGCCAGTAGTCCCGGTACAGGGCTCTATGGCTACACCTTC.

The chain carries TRBV7-2 and TRBJ2-2; 8 bases are shared with TRBD2. Per the germline V gene, CDR1 is SGHTA and CDR2 is FQGNSA. This CDR3 is built from 15 residues. J lost 7 bases, V lost 4 bases, and 8 bases had no gene match. The CDR3: CASSSSRLANGELFF. As DNA, the CDR3 is TGTGCCAGCAGCTCCTCTCGACTAGCGAACGGGGAGCTGTTTTTT.

The chain combines TRBV13 with TRBJ1-1, with 7 bases that match TRBD1. This CDR3 is built from 15 residues. CDR1 and CDR2 from the germline V gene are PRHDT and FYEKMQ (reference sequence). After removal of 3 bases from V and 1 base from J, the junction contained 5 bases not matched to a gene. The CDR3 nucleotides are TGTGCCAGCAGCTTTAAAGGACAGGCGAACACTGAAGCTTTCTTT. Its protein is CASSFKGQANTEAFF.

This chain links TRBV7-8 with TRBJ1-4; weak D call: TRBD1 (6 bases). The CDR3 totals 17 residues. V was trimmed by 0 bases and J by 1 base, leaving 12 bases between them. Germline V gives CDR1 SGHVS, CDR2 FQNEAQ. The CDR3: CASSLAGGRRTNEKLFF. In DNA, the CDR3 is TGTGCCAGCAGCTTAGCAGGGGGACGGAGAACTAATGAAAAACTGTTTTTT.

CDR3 loop: CASSPQASSYNEQFF. The CDR3 bases are TGCGCCAGCAGCCCTCAGGCAAGCTCCTACAATGAGCAGTTCTTC. This chain connects TRBV5-1 to TRBJ2-1; D gene unclear. V lost 4 bases and J lost 0, with 11 bases in between. Looked up from germline, CDR1 is SGHRS and CDR2 is YFSETQ. The CDR3 covers 15 residues.

The chain uses TRBV30 and TRBJ1-3, with TRBD1 identical over 8 bases. The CDR3 is 14 residues long. Germline-derived CDR1 and CDR2 are GTSNPN and SVGIG (reference sequence). The ends lost 4 bases at V and 2 bases at J; junction bases unmatched: 4. CDR3 DNA: TGTGCCTGGAACAGGGGGTTTGCTGGAAACACCATATATTTT. This translates into CAWNRGFAGNTIYF.

In DNA form, the CDR3 reads TGTGCCAGCAGTCGGGACAGAACCTTCTCTGGGGCCAACGTCCTGACTTTC. It codes for CASSRDRTFSGANVLTF. V usage is TRBV27 and J usage is TRBJ2-6; 7 bases line up with TRBD1. The V segment lost 5 bases and the J segment 0 bases; nucleotides outside the gene matches: 7. This CDR3 contains 17 residues. The V gene's germline CDR1 is MNHEY and CDR2 SMNVEV (reference sequence).

This chain links TRBV7-9 with TRBJ1-5; TRBD1 agrees at 9 bases. The length of the CDR3 is 14 residues. Per germline, CDR1 SEHNR and CDR2 FQNEAQ (reference sequence). V lost 3 bases and J lost 7; bases outside the gene matches: 4. CDR3 sequence (DNA): TGTGCCAGCAGCTTCACAGGGGGCGACCAGCCCCAGCATTTT. It translates to CASSFTGGDQPQHF.

The chain combines TRBV30 with TRBJ1-1; D is uncertain. Germline values: CDR1 GTSNPN, CDR2 SVGIG (reference sequence). The CDR3 runs to 14 residues. Trimming pared 0 bases from V and 4 bases from J, leaving 12 bases between. The CDR3 DNA is TGTGCCTGGAGTGTAGGAGGTCCAGGCACTGAAGCTTTCTTT. It is translated as CAWSVGGPGTEAFF. The complete variable domain, with remaining parts taken from reference TRBV30 and TRBJ1-1, reads SQTIHQWPATLVQPVGSPLSLECTVEGTSNPNLYWYRQAAGRGLQLLFYSVGIGQISSEVPQNLSASRPQDRQFILSSKKLLLSDSGFYLCAWSVGGPGTEAFFGQGTRLTVV.

The chain carries TRBV30 and TRBJ2-1; 9 bases match TRBD2. This CDR3 comprises 13 residues. Germline V gene lookup returns CDR1 GTSNPN and CDR2 SVGIG (reference sequence). The V gene end was trimmed by 0 bases and the J gene end by 15 bases; junction bases not matched to a gene: 9. CDR3 DNA sequence: TGTGCCTGGAGTGTAGAAGCGGGGGGCCGAGGGTTCTTC. It specifies CAWSVEAGGRGFF.

The chain has TRBV4-1 and TRBJ2-1, with 9 positions matching TRBD1. V trimming: 0 bases; J trimming: 8 bases; junction bases outside the gene matches: 8. Germline V CDR1 and CDR2: MGHRA, YSYEKL. This CDR3 contains 16 residues. CDR3 region: CASSQDPGQGGYEQFF. The DNA for the CDR3 is TGCGCCAGCAGCCAAGACCCGGGACAGGGTGGGTATGAGCAGTTCTTC.

This chain connects TRBV18 to TRBJ1-6; 7 nucleotides agree with TRBD1. The CDR3 has 13 residues. The ends lost 10 bases at V and 8 bases at J; junction bases unmatched: 8. Per germline, CDR1 KGHSH and CDR2 LQKENI. CDR3 DNA: TGTGCCACCACCGGGACAGAGTATTCACCCCTCCACTTT. Amino acid sequence: CATTGTEYSPLHF. The variable domain in full, completed from reference TRBV18 and TRBJ1-6, reads NAGVMQNPRHLVRRRGQEARLRCSPMKGHSHVYWYRQLPEEGLKFMVYLQKENIIDESGMPKERFSAEFPKEGPSILRIQQVVRGDSAAYFCATTGTEYSPLHFGNGTRLTVT.